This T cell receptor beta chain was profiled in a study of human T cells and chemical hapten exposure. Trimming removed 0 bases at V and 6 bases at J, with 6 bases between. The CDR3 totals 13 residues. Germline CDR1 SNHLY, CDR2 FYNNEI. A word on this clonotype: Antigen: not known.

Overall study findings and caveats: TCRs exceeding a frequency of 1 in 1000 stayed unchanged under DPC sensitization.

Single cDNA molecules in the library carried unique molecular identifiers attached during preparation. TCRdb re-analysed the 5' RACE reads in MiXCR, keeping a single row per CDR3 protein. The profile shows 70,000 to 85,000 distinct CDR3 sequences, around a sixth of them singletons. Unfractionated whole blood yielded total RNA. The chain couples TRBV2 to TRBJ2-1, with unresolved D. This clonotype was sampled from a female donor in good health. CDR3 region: CASSEADRNEQFF. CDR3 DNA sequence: TGTGCCAGCAGTGAAGCCGACCGCAATGAGCAGTTCTTC.